This note documents a single T cell receptor beta chain sequence. Its antigen is not yet known. No per-base quality is available; no much larger clone lies one base away. This sample is part of a study of cytomegalovirus exposure and HLA in healthy donors (TCRdb year 2017). Regarding the study in general: According to an earlier analysis of a few hundred of the donors, some 180 million T cells yielded 117 million unique TCR beta sequences and about 280 Gb of sequence data. In an earlier analysis of 587 of the donors, high-throughput TCR beta sequencing was used to judge whether each TCR beta V gene segment behaved as functional or pseudogenic. Besides the first cohort of roughly 640 subjects, a separate validation cohort made up of some 110 different subjects was used. A later genetic analysis used genome-wide SNP genotypes for about 55% of the 666 donors, treating that subset as a discovery cohort. HLA typing included class I and class II loci at four-digit resolution. Five DR-DQ haplotypes were handled as single units for association and clustering because linkage in the cohort was strong. Alongside the repertoire data, information on donor age, sex, ethnicity and CMV serostatus was compiled. Among around 400 genotyped donors of the cohort, an average of approximately 220,000 unique TCR beta nucleotide sequences was sequenced per donor, of which 15% to 20% were non-productive. To study patterns of TCR occurrence, a later analysis re-analyzed previously published TCR beta repertoires from 550 to 800 donors and added high-resolution HLA genotyping. The number of donors typed differed by locus, with 629-630 for A, B, C, DRB1 and DQB1, around 520 for DQA1, under 610 for DPA1, and around 460 for DPB1. The aim of the study was to test whether cataloging public T cell receptors could identify signatures of past pathogen exposure. The later analysis used no new phenotypic data to find candidate immune exposures, relying instead on TCR beta sequences and their occurrence across donors. The study combined high-throughput TCR immunosequencing, statistical association of individual TCRs with disease status, and machine learning to predict cytomegalovirus infection status. The genetic ancestry cluster associated with self-reported Caucasian donors included around four fifths of the 300 to 450 genotyped donors. The study profiled the T cell repertoires of 550 to 700 subjects by immunosequencing and related them to cytomegalovirus serostatus. About 300 gigabases of sequencing data and 70 million to 95 million unique TCR sequences made up an early release that covered over 550 HLA-typed donors. All discovery cohort repertoires had been generated on a single sequencing platform.

In total, 600 or so healthy bone marrow donors made up the cohort. At the time of sampling, all cohort members were nominally healthy, though unrecorded immune exposures were likely present. The donor tested CMV seronegative and was one of the 352 seronegative cohort members. Each donor provided a peripheral blood sample, and peripheral blood mononuclear cells were used for TCR beta sequencing. Genomic DNA extraction from the blood cell samples was performed with the Qiagen DNeasy Blood Extraction Kit. The method behind the library was the immunoSEQ multiplex PCR assay. For the multiplex PCR, a mixture combining 60 forward primers for TCR Vbeta segments and 13 reverse primers for TCR Jbeta segments was used. Amplification of the CDR3 region of rearranged TCR beta genes was performed with a multiplex PCR assay on genomic DNA. On the Illumina HiSeq System, the amplified TCR beta libraries were sequenced as 87-base-pair reads. In the paper's pipeline: Across the 500 to 850 repertoires, a later analysis counted 80 million or so unique TCR beta chains, roughly 11 million of which were shared by at least two donors. To remove PCR and sequencing errors, raw reads were error-corrected and collapsed into unique sequences using a nearest-neighbor algorithm that merged closely related sequences. V, D and J gene segments were assigned by aligning CDR3 sequences to IMGT reference sequences. For a sequence to be retained, a match of at least six nucleotides to both a V gene segment and a J gene segment was required. A rearrangement was called productive if the CDR3 had no stop codons and remained in frame with V and J, and every other rearrangement was called non-productive. Following IMGT convention, CDR3 was defined as the stretch from the second conserved V-encoded cysteine up to the conserved J-encoded phenylalanine. The earlier analysis of 500 to 650 of the donors excluded any sequence lacking an unambiguous match to a single V gene segment. In an earlier analysis of a few hundred of the donors, V segments were called functional above 56.7% productive rearrangements and were called segregating when the between-donor standard deviation exceeded 5%. To diagnose cytomegalovirus status from the catalog of TCR beta chain sequences, a statistical classification framework was built. A later analysis assigned V and J genes by comparing TCR nucleotide sequences with IMGT/GENE-DB human TR gene sequences. Using the TCRdist pipeline, a later analysis assigned CDR3 sequences along with most-parsimonious VDJ recombination scenarios. In a later analysis, each TCR beta chain was defined by its CDR3 amino acid sequence together with its V-gene family, and reads without a unique V-gene family were excluded. As a way to deal with suspected cross-contamination and a sequencing artifact, a later analysis dropped 592 nucleotide sequences that were highly shared and had low generation probability. In a later analysis, a clonal expansion index for each public chain was calculated from normalized within-repertoire ranks of inferred template counts. Generation probabilities in a later analysis came from a VDJ recombination model fitted to out-of-frame rearrangements, and those results were checked against IGoR. A later analysis scored TCR-TCR, TCR-HLA and TCR-CMV co-occurrence with hypergeometric tests, applying a repertoire-size bias correction to TCR pairs. In a later analysis, false discovery rates were estimated by permuting HLA or CMV assignments 20 times. In a later analysis, co-occurring TCRs were grouped using DBSCAN, with TCRdist sequence similarity added in when clustering inside HLA-allele-positive subsets. For co-occurrence clustering, repertoires with fewer than 30,000 or more than 120,000 public chains were excluded, along with roughly 5 repertoires with anomalous nucleotide sharing. Not all clones reach the TCRdb copy of this immuneACCESS table, which keeps in-frame sequences only. Checked studies attribute under half of the gap to unresolved V genes and leave the rest unexplained. V and J calls and clone size follow that table, whereas D and trimming were derived from the DNA. The sample table contains about 130,000 clones; only one count was recorded for around 78% of them. The ten most abundant clones make up over 1.5% of the sample.

The full study reports these points: In a later analysis, 16,951 TCR beta sequences were associated with specific HLA alleles at a false discovery rate of 0.05. Immune exposure information for the cohort was limited to CMV serostatus. Most TCR sequences were seen in very few donors, while some public TCRs were found in many individuals. Several of the top co-occurrence clusters appeared to be linked to parvovirus B19, influenza, CMV and Epstein-Barr virus, according to a later analysis. Strong co-occurrence of HLA alleles, especially DR and DQ, made assigning TCR associations to individual alleles difficult. In an earlier analysis of roughly 560 of the donors, most TCR beta V segments were observed in productive rearrangements about 90% or about 30% of the time, broadly matching IMGT annotations. V-gene and J-gene trimming of TCR beta chains was associated with a missense DCLRE1C variant in a later genetic analysis, and the association was replicated in an independent cohort. A further reported finding was that TCR beta sequences accurately predicted the HLA-A and HLA-B alleles for most subjects in the first cohort. It was suggested by the authors that the approach could potentially be generalized to other disease states and immunological phenotypes. Cytomegalovirus status was reported to be diagnosed by the classifier with high specificity and sensitivity in both the original and validation cohorts. In a later analysis, TCR association rates were found to vary across HLA loci, with the most associated TCRs seen for DRB1 alleles and the fewest for HLA-C alleles. Compared with the 666-donor mean, donors in an Asian-associated ancestry cluster had fewer N-insertions in productive TCRs, according to a later genetic analysis. Presence/absence analyses assumed roughly uniform sequencing depth across donors, an assumption that may not hold. The study gave a list of 150 to 200 TCR beta chains associated with cytomegalovirus. Only TCR beta chains were sequenced in this cohort, and the absence of alpha or paired-chain data limited detectable features. A cluster of highly shared sequence variants was judged likely to be a technical artifact of the sequencing pipeline. Correlated functional status among segregating V segments might reflect linkage disequilibrium, but an unknown experimental factor could not be ruled out. The earlier analysis of around 600 of the donors excluded about 16 rarely observed V segments, including chromosome 9 orphons, because counts were too low. HLA typing was unavailable for some donors at each locus, so association tests used only the typed subset. In a later analysis, HLA-associated TCR beta chains were found to be more clonally expanded and to have lower generation probabilities than equally common non-associated chains. A later analysis found that most CMV-associated TCR beta chains appeared HLA-restricted, with HLA associations seemingly driven largely by CMV exposure. Three of the identified cytomegalovirus-associated TCR beta chains were confirmed in vitro to be specific for cytomegalovirus antigens.

The TCR was taken from a woman aged 45-60 years in good health and CMV-seronegative. The sequenced sample was PBMCs.

The CDR3 protein sequence reads: CASSHKSGQSYGYTF. The DNA sequence is as follows: TGTGCCAGCAGCCACAAATCAGGACAGTCCTATGGCTACACCTTC. The V and J segments used are TRBV5-4 and TRBJ1-2; a tentative D call is TRBD1 (6 bases match). Trimming costs V 4 bases and J 4 bases, and their ends lie 17 bases apart. Looking up the germline V gene (reference sequence) yields CDR1 SGHNT and CDR2 YYREEE. The CDR3 numbers 15 residues from cysteine through phenylalanine. The only DNA kept is the CDR3, 45 bases in frame from the first base.